This passage covers 24 T cell receptor beta chains from one sample sequenced in a study of blood T cells in healthy people across ages. A second roughly 6 to 12 cycle PCR used barcoded and J-beta primers. MiXCR, run by TCRdb on the 5' RACE reads, gives a single entry per CDR3 protein. The table lists fewer than 950,000 distinct CDR3 sequences, about 36% of them singletons, with 10% to 15% in the top ten. The sequenced sample consisted of blood. Receptors originate from a man aged 18 to 35 in good health.

J is TRBJ2-7 and V is TRBV7-2; possibly TRBD2 for D (7 bases). The CDR3 loop spans 15 amino acids. Germline CDR1 is SGHTA and CDR2 is FQGNSA. Trimming pared 0 bases from V and 1 base from J, leaving 10 bases between. CDR3 bases: TGTGCCAGCAGCTTAGCGGGGGGGGCTTCCTACGAGCAGTACTTC. Translation gives CASSLAGGASYEQYF. The variable domain in full, with the rest retrieved from reference TRBV7-2 and TRBJ2-7, is GAGVSQSPSNKVTEKGKDVELRCDPISGHTALYWYRQSLGQGLEFLIYFQGNSAPDKSGLPSDRFSAERTGGSVSTLTIQRTQQEDSAVYLCASSLAGGASYEQYFGPGTRLTVT.

The table lists this clonotype with a few counts. The chain joins TRBV11-2 to TRBJ1-1; D gene ambiguous. Trimming shortened V by 7 bases and J by 3 bases, and 18 bases separated the two germline ends. CDR1 is SGHAT, CDR2 FQNNGV, per germline. The CDR3 has 15 residues. CDR3 coding DNA: TGTGCCAGCACCGCTAAACTGGGTTGGGACACTGAAGCTTTCTTT. It codes for CASTAKLGWDTEAFF.

This clonotype was counted many times. J is TRBJ2-3 and V is TRBV15; D unclear. V was cut by 5 bases and J by 3 bases, with 12 bases left in between. From germline, CDR1 is LNHNV and CDR2 YYDKDF (reference sequence). The CDR3 length is 14 residues. As DNA, the CDR3 is TGTGCCACCAGCCCGACACGGAAAACAGATACGCAGTATTTT. Amino acid sequence: CATSPTRKTDTQYF.

This clonotype has only a few counts. The chain is built from TRBV4-3 and TRBJ1-6; 9 positions match TRBD1. Germline loops: CDR1 LGHNA, CDR2 YSLEER. J lost 10 bases, V lost 4 bases, and 8 bases had no gene match. CDR3 length: 15 residues. In nucleotides, the CDR3 is TGCGCCAGCAGCCGTACCGGGACAGGGACCTCACCCCTCCACTTT. Residues: CASSRTGTGTSPLHF.

This clonotype was seen only once. A junction end diverges from the germline sequence, so it may reflect a read error. In DNA form, the CDR3 reads TGTGCCAGCGGCCAAGATGGGGACGGCTACGAGCAGTACTTC. Protein sequence: CASGQDGDGYEQYF. The chain joins TRBV3-1 to TRBJ2-5; D may match TRBD1 or TRBD2 (5 bases each). The closer fit of TRBJ2-7 to the DNA end suggests the J call may be wrong. Germline values: CDR1 LGHDT, CDR2 YNNKEL (reference sequence). The CDR3 runs 14 residues.

The chain couples TRBV6-5 to TRBJ2-3; 9 bases fit TRBD2. From germline, CDR1 is MNHEY and CDR2 SVGAGI. The ends lost 7 bases at V and 0 bases at J; junction bases unmatched: 5. There are 15 residues in the CDR3. CDR3 loop: CASKKGLASTDTQYF. CDR3 sequence (DNA): TGTGCCAGCAAAAAAGGACTAGCGAGCACAGATACGCAGTATTTT.

The sample holds a few counts of this clonotype. The chain links TRBV7-2 to TRBJ1-4; D perhaps matches TRBD1 (6 bases). Germline V gives CDR1 SGHTA, CDR2 FQGNSA. CDR3 length: 16 amino acids. V was shortened by 6 bases and J by 0 bases, with 14 bases between the two germline ends. The CDR3 coding sequence is TGTGCCAGCAGAGAGACAGGAGCGGCAACTAATGAAAAACTGTTTTTT. Its protein product is CASRETGAATNEKLFF.

This clonotype appeared many times. V is TRBV5-1 and J is TRBJ2-1; no clear D. The CDR3 totals 12 residues. V lost 1 base, J lost 5 bases, and 4 bases lay in between. Germline V gene data show CDR1 as SGHRS and CDR2 as YFSETQ. CDR3 amino acids: CASSLRDNEQFF. The CDR3 DNA follows: TGCGCCAGCAGCTTGAGAGACAATGAGCAGTTCTTC.

In this sample, this clonotype turned up once. The V and J genes are TRBV5-1 and TRBJ2-2; TRBD2 agrees at 9 bases. Germline V gives CDR1 SGHRS, CDR2 YFSETQ. V was pared by 0 bases and J by 5 bases, with 5 bases of the junction left unmatched. The CDR3 is 16 residues long. The CDR3 coding sequence is TGCGCCAGCAGCTTGGTACTAGCGGGCCCGACCGGGGAGCTGTTTTTT. Its translation: CASSLVLAGPTGELFF.

V is TRBV12-5 and J is TRBJ2-7, with a weak D call TRBD1 (6 bases). Trimming cost V 6 bases and J 0 bases, with 15 bases left between them. The CDR3 totals 15 residues. Germline lookup yields CDR1 LGHNT and CDR2 FRNRAP. CDR3 coding DNA: TGTGCTAGTGGGCCTACCAGGGGAAGCTCCTACGAGCAGTACTTC. This sequence encodes CASGPTRGSSYEQYF.

This clonotype showed up just a few times. The genes are TRBV3-1 and TRBJ2-4; D is perhaps TRBD1 (6 bases). The CDR3 sequence is 15 residues long. Trimming removed 0 bases at V and 2 bases at J, with 8 bases between. CDR1 LGHDT and CDR2 YNNKEL come from the germline V gene (reference sequence). The CDR3 reads CASSQETGTKNIQYF. In DNA, the CDR3 is TGTGCCAGCAGCCAAGAAACAGGGACCAAAAACATTCAGTACTTC.

This clonotype showed up just a few times. J is TRBJ1-2 and V is TRBV29-1, with 7 bases that match TRBD1. Germline V gives CDR1 SQVTM, CDR2 ANQGSEA. Trimming cost V 6 bases and J 4 bases; bases outside gene matches: 8. This CDR3 is 13 amino acids long. The CDR3 reads CSVRGQLLYGYTF. CDR3 bases: TGCAGCGTGAGGGGACAGCTCCTCTATGGCTACACCTTC.

V is TRBV20-1 and J is TRBJ2-3, with D maybe TRBD1 (6 bases). The CDR3 runs to 13 residues. Trimming took 6 bases from V and 0 from J, leaving 10 bases between them. Germline V gene data show CDR1 as DFQATT and CDR2 as SNEGSKA (reference sequence). CDR3 amino acids: CSAPRGSTDTQYF. The CDR3 nucleotides read TGCAGTGCCCCAAGGGGGAGCACAGATACGCAGTATTTT.

This clonotype was seen a few times. This chain connects TRBV7-8 to TRBJ2-1, with D possibly TRBD2 on 6 matching bases. Germline V gene sequence: CDR1 SGHVS, CDR2 FQNEAQ. This CDR3 region has 16 residues. V was trimmed by 1 base and J by 4 bases, leaving 14 bases between them. CDR3 nucleotides: TGTGCCAGCAGCTTAGTCGGGGCGGGGAGGTACAATGAGCAGTTCTTC. Translated: CASSLVGAGRYNEQFF.

This clonotype was recorded many times. This chain uses TRBV9 with TRBJ1-2, with TRBD1 matching over 7 bases. Germline CDR1 SGDLS, CDR2 YYNGEE. After removal of 3 bases from V and 5 bases from J, the junction contained 10 bases not matched to a gene. The length of the CDR3 is 15 residues. CDR3 sequence: CASSARQGAPYGYTF. CDR3 coding DNA: TGTGCCAGCAGCGCTCGACAGGGAGCCCCGTATGGCTACACCTTC. The full variable domain, in which reference TRBV9 and TRBJ1-2 provide the parts outside the CDR3, is DSGVTQTPKHLITATGQRVTLRCSPRSGDLSVYWYQQSLDQGLQFLIQYYNGEERAKGNILERFSAQQFPDLHSELNLSSLELGDSALYFCASSARQGAPYGYTFGSGTRLTVV.

This chain connects TRBV2 to TRBJ1-2, with D unclear. V was clipped by 7 bases and J by 3 bases, with 21 bases between them. The CDR3 is made up of 16 amino acids. Germline CDR1 reads SNHLY; CDR2 reads FYNNEI. The CDR3 region has the DNA TGTGCCAGCATCGGAACAATGAACCACCTGGACTATGGCTACACCTTC. Translating gives CASIGTMNHLDYGYTF.

J is TRBJ1-5 and V is TRBV7-9; possible D gene TRBD1, 5 bases. The germline gives CDR1 SEHNR, CDR2 FQNEAQ (reference sequence). CDR3 length: 12 residues. Trimming removed 5 bases from V and 5 bases from J, with 7 bases in between. The CDR3 protein is CASSVQDQPQHF. DNA for the CDR3: TGTGCCAGCAGCGTACAGGATCAGCCCCAGCATTTT.

The count of this clonotype is one. The genes are TRBV5-1 and TRBJ1-6; D unclear. This CDR3 is built from 14 residues. CDR1 is SGHRS and CDR2 is YFSETQ in the germline V gene. V lost 2 bases to trimming and J lost 7 bases, with 10 bases between them. CDR3 protein: CASSLGPHNSPLHF. The CDR3 DNA follows: TGCGCCAGCAGCTTAGGGCCGCACAATTCACCCCTCCACTTT.

This clonotype appeared a few times. V is TRBV27 and J is TRBJ1-1; D might be TRBD1 (5 bases). The V end lost 8 bases, the J end lost 5 bases, and 21 bases lay between the germline ends. Germline V gives CDR1 MNHEY, CDR2 SMNVEV (reference sequence). There are 15 residues in the CDR3. CDR3 DNA sequence: TGTGCCAGCCACGACGGGGGGTCCGGTAGAACTGAAGCTTTCTTT. Translating it yields CASHDGGSGRTEAFF.

This clonotype appeared many times. An end of the junction differs from the germline gene, which may be a read error. CDR3 protein: CASSQDRDNEQFF. DNA of the CDR3: TGCGCCAGCAGCCAAGACAGGGACAATGAGCAGTTCTTC. The V and J genes are TRBV3-1 and TRBJ2-1; 7 nucleotides line up with TRBD1. The CDR3 has 13 residues. Germline CDR1 is LGHDT and CDR2 is YNNKEL (reference sequence).

CDR3 loop: CSVGAGETGELFF. DNA for the CDR3: TGCAGCGTTGGAGCAGGGGAAACCGGGGAGCTGTTTTTT. The chain carries TRBV29-1 and TRBJ2-2; TRBD1 is a possible D gene (6 bases). V lost 4 bases and J 5 bases, leaving 11 bases between the germline ends. The CDR3 contains 13 residues. CDR1 and CDR2 (germline): SQVTM, ANQGSEA.

As to this clonotype: The junction departs from germline at one end; a sequencing error may be responsible. The rearrangement uses TRBV4-3 and TRBJ2-3; D may be TRBD1 or TRBD2 (6 bases each). This CDR3 is built from 20 residues. From germline, CDR1 is LGHNA and CDR2 YSLEER. CDR3 bases: TGCGCCAGCAACCAAGAGTCTAGACCCGCCGGGGGCCCGTACACAGATACGCAGTATTTT. Translation: CASNQESRPAGGPYTDTQYF.

This clonotype occurred many times. The chain carries TRBV15 and TRBJ1-5, with D hard to call. Deletions cut 0 bases from V and 4 bases from J, with 4 bases between. Germline loops: CDR1 LNHNV, CDR2 YYDKDF (reference sequence). This CDR3 comprises 13 residues. This CDR3 reads CATSRDLNQPQHF. Written as DNA, the CDR3 is TGTGCCACCAGCAGAGACCTAAATCAGCCCCAGCATTTT.

The chain uses TRBV20-1 and TRBJ2-1; either TRBD1 or TRBD2 may supply D (5 bases each). CDR1 DFQATT and CDR2 SNEGSKA come from the germline V gene (reference sequence). This CDR3 is 17 amino acids long. Between the trimmed V and J ends, which lost 3 bases and 6 bases, there was a span of 24 bases. CDR3 coding DNA: TGCAGTGCTAGTATCGGGGCAAGCGGATTCGAGGGCAATGAGCAGTTCTTC. This codes for CSASIGASGFEGNEQFF.